In its sample, the clone carrying this T cell receptor (beta chain) was seen a few times. Its antigen is unidentified. Possible read error: a much larger clone is one base away. The data stem from a study of CD8+CD57+ T cells in acquired aplastic anemia. Across the study: Recorded DNA amounts for sorted CD4+ and CD8+ cells had an average of 3.2 ug. Read counts for CD4+ cells (from healthy donors) averaged around 11 million.

General study findings and limits: For CD8+ Simpson's diversity, patients and controls showed no significant difference.

CDR3 length equals 15 residues. Germline CDR1 reads SGHRS; CDR2 reads YFSETQ. It was genomic DNA that served as the template for profiling TCR beta VDJ and CDR3. TCRdb re-called the reads with MiXCR, one entry per CDR3 protein. The sample records about 100,000 distinct CDR3 sequences, 51% being singletons. V gene TRBV5-1 combines with J gene TRBJ2-7; 9 nucleotides align to TRBD1. This TCR was sampled from a human donor in good health, serving as a control. Input material: sorted CD4+, CD8+, or CD8+CD57+ T cells (not recorded which) from PBMCs. The CDR3 DNA follows: TGCGCCAGCAGCTCAACCGGGACAGGGTACCACGAGCGGTACTTC. Translating it yields CASSSTGTGYHERYF.